Listed below are T cell receptor beta chains from one sample, sequenced in a study of identical twins. Each CDR3 protein gets one entry after TCRdb re-called the 5' RACE reads with MiXCR. The profile covers around 95,000 distinct CDR3 sequences, with 4.5% to 6.5% appearing a single time and roughly 12% taken by the ten largest. The sequenced sample consisted of memory T cells sorted from blood. The receptors derive from a woman between 45 and 65 years old in good health. Each CDR3 is given with its conserved first and last residue. A D gene is named only where the DNA matches it firmly. Expanded clones are given a class, and other clones once, few, many or no size at all.

D: TRBD1
size: many
J: TRBJ2-1
V: TRBV5-4
DNA: TGTGCCAGCAGTTGGGGACAGGGGTCCTACAATGAGCAGTTCTTC
CDR3: CASSWGQGSYNEQFF

D: TRBD1
size: many
J: TRBJ2-1
V: TRBV5-1
DNA: TGCGCCAGCAGCTTGACCGGGACAGTAAGAACCAATGAGCAGTTCTTC
CDR3: CASSLTGTVRTNEQFF

D: .
size: few
J: TRBJ2-1
V: TRBV3-1
DNA: TGTGCCAGCAGCCAAAGGGGCGGAGGCCTCTACAATGAGCAGTTCTTC
CDR3: CASSQRGGGLYNEQFF

D: .
size: many
J: TRBJ2-1
V: TRBV5-1
DNA: TGCGCCACCTCCTCGGCCCTGGGTGGGGAGCAGTTCTTC
CDR3: CATSSALGGEQFF

D: .
size: many
J: TRBJ1-3
V: TRBV6-1
DNA: TGTGCCAGCAGCCTGCGGGGACCCTCTGGAAACACCATATATTTT
CDR3: CASSLRGPSGNTIYF

D: .
size: many
J: TRBJ1-1
V: TRBV2
DNA: TGTGCCAGCATTAAAGACAGAACACGCGGGGTAACTGAAGCTTTCTTT
CDR3: CASIKDRTRGVTEAFF

D: .
size: many
J: TRBJ1-2
V: TRBV6-1
DNA: TGTGCCGCGAATCCGGGACAAAGAATATACGGCTACACCTTC
CDR3: CAANPGQRIYGYTF

D: .
size: few
J: TRBJ1-1
V: TRBV2
DNA: TGTGCCAGCACCGAGGCCGTCGAAGCTTTCTTT
CDR3: CASTEAVEAFF

D: TRBD1
size: many
J: TRBJ1-6
V: TRBV5-6
DNA: TGTGCCAGCAGCCAGGAGGACAGGTCTTCACCCCTCCACTTT
CDR3: CASSQEDRSSPLHF

D: .
size: many
J: TRBJ2-3
V: TRBV10-3
DNA: TGTGCCATCAGGGAGACAGATACGCAGTATTTT
CDR3: CAIRETDTQYF

D: TRBD1
size: many
J: TRBJ2-1
V: TRBV4-2
DNA: TGTGCCAGCAGCCAAGAGGGACAGGGGGACAATGAGCAGTTCTTC
CDR3: CASSQEGQGDNEQFF

D: .
size: many
J: TRBJ2-3
V: TRBV25-1
DNA: TGTGCCAGCAGGGTCCCAGACAGAGACGGTACGCAGTATTTT
CDR3: CASRVPDRDGTQYF

D: TRBD2
size: many
J: TRBJ2-3
V: TRBV5-6
DNA: TGTGCCAGCACCCTTAGCGGGAGCCCCGCAGATACGCAGTATTTT
CDR3: CASTLSGSPADTQYF

D: .
size: many
J: TRBJ2-3
V: TRBV20-1
DNA: TGCAGTGCTAGTTCGAGGGACCGTATTCGAGATACGCAGTATTTT
CDR3: CSASSRDRIRDTQYF

D: .
size: many
J: TRBJ1-6
V: TRBV5-1
DNA: TGCGCCAGCAGCTTGGTGGCGGGAGAAGGCGGTTCACCCCTCCACTTT
CDR3: CASSLVAGEGGSPLHF

D: .
size: .
J: TRBJ1-2
V: TRBV19
DNA: TGTGCCAGTAGAATTGGGGCCGGCTACACCTTC
CDR3: CASRIGAGYTF

D: TRBD2
size: many
J: TRBJ2-1
V: TRBV24-1
DNA: TGTGCCACCAGTGATGTAGCGGGAGAGGACAATGAGCAGTTCTTC
CDR3: CATSDVAGEDNEQFF

D: TRBD2
size: few
J: TRBJ2-1
V: TRBV19
DNA: TGTGCCAGTAGTACCATAGCGGGAGCCTTCTTTGAGCAGTTCTTC
CDR3: CASSTIAGAFFEQFF